This TCR beta chain came from a study of T cells after yellow fever vaccination. This clonotype was detected a few times. Antigen: not known. Each CDR3 protein is one row after TCRdb ran MiXCR on the 5' RACE reads. The sample contains approximately 300,000 distinct CDR3 sequences, 6.5% to 8.5% of which appear only once. The study, taken as a whole, reports: By day 5 rather than day 15, the secondary response had peaked, though it was weaker.

Germline V gene sequence: CDR1 ENHRY, CDR2 SYGVKD. The CDR3 consists of 14 residues. With 10 bases clipped from V and 4 bases from J, the junction kept 8 bases outside the gene matches. V usage is TRBV10-3 and J usage is TRBJ2-3; 10 nucleotides line up with TRBD2. The input for sequencing was PBMCs, taken around 45 days after the first yellow fever vaccination. The receptor's source is a man younger than 35 who received the YFV17D yellow fever vaccine. CDR3 sequence (DNA): TGTGCCACGGAGCGGGGGGGCATCGCAGATACGCAGTATTTT. Its protein is CATERGGIADTQYF.